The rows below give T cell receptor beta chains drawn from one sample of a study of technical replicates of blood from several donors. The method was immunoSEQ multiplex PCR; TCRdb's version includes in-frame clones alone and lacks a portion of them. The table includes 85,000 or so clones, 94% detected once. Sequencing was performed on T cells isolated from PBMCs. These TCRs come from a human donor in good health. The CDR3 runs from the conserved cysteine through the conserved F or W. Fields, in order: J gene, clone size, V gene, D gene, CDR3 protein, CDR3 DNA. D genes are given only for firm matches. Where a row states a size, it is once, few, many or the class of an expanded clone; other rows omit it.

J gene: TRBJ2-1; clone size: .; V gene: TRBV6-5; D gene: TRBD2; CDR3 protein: CASSYSSGVYNEQFF; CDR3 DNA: TGTGCCAGCAGTTACTCTAGCGGGGTATACAATGAGCAGTTCTTC
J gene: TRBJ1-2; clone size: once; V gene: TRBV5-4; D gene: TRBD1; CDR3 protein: CASSFDRGSYGYTF; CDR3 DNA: TGTGCCAGCAGCTTCGACAGGGGTAGCTATGGCTACACCTTC
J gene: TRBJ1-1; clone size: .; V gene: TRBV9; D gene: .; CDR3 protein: CASSNRQNTEAFF; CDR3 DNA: TGTGCCAGCAGCAACCGACAGAACACTGAAGCTTTCTTT
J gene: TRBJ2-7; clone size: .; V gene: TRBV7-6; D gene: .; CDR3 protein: CASSQQGRGQYF; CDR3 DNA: TGTGCCAGCAGCCAACAGGGCAGGGGGCAGTACTTC
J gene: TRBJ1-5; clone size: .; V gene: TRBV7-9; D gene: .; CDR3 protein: CASSLDRVQPQHF; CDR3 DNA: TGTGCCAGCAGCTTAGACAGGGTTCAGCCCCAGCATTTT
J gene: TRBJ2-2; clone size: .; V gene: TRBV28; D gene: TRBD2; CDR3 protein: CASSTYPGLPDTGELFF; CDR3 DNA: TGTGCCAGCAGTACTTACCCGGGACTACCGGACACCGGGGAGCTGTTTTTT
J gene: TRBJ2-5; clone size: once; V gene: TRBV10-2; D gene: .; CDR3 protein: CASSVGGETQYF; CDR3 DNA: TGCGCCAGCAGTGTTGGGGGGGAGACCCAGTACTTC
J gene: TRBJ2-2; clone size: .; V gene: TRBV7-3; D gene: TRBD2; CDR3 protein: CASSPSGGGTGELFF; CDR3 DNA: TGTGCCAGCAGCCCTAGCGGGGGGGGCACCGGGGAGCTGTTTTTT
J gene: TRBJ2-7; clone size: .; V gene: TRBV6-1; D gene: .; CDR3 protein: CASSEALRNYEQYF; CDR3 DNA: TGTGCCAGCAGTGAAGCGCTCAGGAATTACGAGCAGTACTTC
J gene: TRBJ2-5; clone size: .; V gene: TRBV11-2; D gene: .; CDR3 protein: CASSTPAGQPTSSQYF; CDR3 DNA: TGTGCCAGCAGCACTCCGGCAGGCCAGCCCACTTCATCTCAGTACTTC
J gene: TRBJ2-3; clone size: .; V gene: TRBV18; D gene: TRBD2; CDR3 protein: CASSPWANQNAGRSDTQYF; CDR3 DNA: TGTGCCAGCTCACCCTGGGCAAACCAAAACGCCGGGAGGTCAGATACGCAGTATTTT
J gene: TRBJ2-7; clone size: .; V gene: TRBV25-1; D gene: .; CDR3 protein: CASSEQGRTYEQYF; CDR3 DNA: TGTGCCAGCAGTGAACAGGGTAGGACCTACGAGCAGTACTTC
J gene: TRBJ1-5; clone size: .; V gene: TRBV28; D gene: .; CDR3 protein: CASSLGGYSNQPQHF; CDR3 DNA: TGTGCCAGCAGCCTTGGGGGGTATAGCAATCAGCCCCAGCATTTT
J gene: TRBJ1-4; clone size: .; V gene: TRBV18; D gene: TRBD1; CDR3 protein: CANSPDGTGELEKLFF; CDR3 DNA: TGTGCCAACTCACCAGACGGGACAGGGGAGTTGGAAAAACTGTTTTTT
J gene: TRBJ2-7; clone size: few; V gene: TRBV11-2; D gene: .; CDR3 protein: CASSLAPGSYEQYF; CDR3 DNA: TGTGCCAGCAGCTTAGCGCCAGGCTCCTACGAGCAGTACTTC
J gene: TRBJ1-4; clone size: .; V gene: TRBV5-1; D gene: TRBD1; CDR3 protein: CASSRDSGVREKLFF; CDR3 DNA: TGCGCCAGCAGCCGGGACAGTGGGGTTCGGGAAAAACTGTTTTTT
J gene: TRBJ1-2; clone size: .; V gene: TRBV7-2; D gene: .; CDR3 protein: CASSARYGYTF; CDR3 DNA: TGTGCCAGCAGCGCCCGCTACGGCTACACCTTC
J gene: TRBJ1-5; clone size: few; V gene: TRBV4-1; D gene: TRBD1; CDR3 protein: CASSQEPLPTGRNQPQHF; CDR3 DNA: TGCGCCAGCAGCCAAGAACCCTTGCCGACAGGGCGCAATCAGCCCCAGCATTTT
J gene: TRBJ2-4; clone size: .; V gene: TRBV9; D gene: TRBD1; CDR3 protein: CASSVGAGGNIQYF; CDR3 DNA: TGTGCCAGCAGCGTAGGTGCAGGGGGCAACATTCAGTACTTC
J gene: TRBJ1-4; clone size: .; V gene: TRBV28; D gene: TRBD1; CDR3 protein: CASSPGQGANEKLFF; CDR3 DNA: TGTGCCAGCAGCCCCGGACAGGGTGCTAATGAAAAACTGTTTTTT
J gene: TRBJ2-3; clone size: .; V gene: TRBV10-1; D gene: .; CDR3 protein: CASSEQVAGQYF; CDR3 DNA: TGCGCCAGCAGTGAACAGGTGGCCGGGCAGTATTTT
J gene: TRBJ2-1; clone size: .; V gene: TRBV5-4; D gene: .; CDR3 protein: CASSLDWGWQFF; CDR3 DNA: TGTGCCAGCAGCTTGGACTGGGGCTGGCAGTTCTTC
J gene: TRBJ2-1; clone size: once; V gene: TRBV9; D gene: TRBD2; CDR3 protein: CASSPQRELNNEQFF; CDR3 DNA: TGTGCCAGCAGCCCCCAGCGGGAGTTGAACAATGAGCAGTTCTTC
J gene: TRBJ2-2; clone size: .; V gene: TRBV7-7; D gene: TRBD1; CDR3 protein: CASSLRDRNTGELFF; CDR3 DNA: TGTGCTAGCAGCCTCCGGGACAGGAACACCGGGGAGCTGTTTTTT
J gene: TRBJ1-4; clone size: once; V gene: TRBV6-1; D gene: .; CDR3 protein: CASSVFRGGGEKLFF; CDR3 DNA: TGTGCCAGCAGTGTGTTCCGCGGGGGCGGTGAAAAACTGTTTTTT
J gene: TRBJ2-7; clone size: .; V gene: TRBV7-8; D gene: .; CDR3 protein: CASSLAPGRMEYF; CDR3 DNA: TGTGCCAGCAGCTTAGCTCCGGGAAGGATGGAGTACTTC
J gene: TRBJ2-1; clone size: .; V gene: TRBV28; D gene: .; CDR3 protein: CASTTDYYNEQFF; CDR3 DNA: TGTGCCAGCACCACCGACTACTACAATGAGCAGTTCTTC
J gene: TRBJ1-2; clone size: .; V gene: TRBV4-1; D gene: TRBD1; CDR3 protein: CASSQDLGLGTGLGYTF; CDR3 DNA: TGCGCCAGCAGCCAAGATCTGGGTCTCGGGACAGGGTTGGGCTACACCTTC
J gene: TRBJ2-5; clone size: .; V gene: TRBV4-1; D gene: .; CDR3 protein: CASSQIEEQETQYF; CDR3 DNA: TGCGCCAGCAGCCAGATTGAAGAACAGGAGACCCAGTACTTC
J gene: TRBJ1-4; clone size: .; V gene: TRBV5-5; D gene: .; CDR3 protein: CASSFRPGTTNEKLFF; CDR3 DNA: TGTGCCAGCAGCTTTCGACCCGGGACAACTAATGAAAAACTGTTTTTT
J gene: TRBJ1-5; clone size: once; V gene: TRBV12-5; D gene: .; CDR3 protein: CASGLVLRRGIDQPQHF; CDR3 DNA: TGTGCTAGTGGTTTGGTACTGCGAAGGGGGATCGATCAGCCCCAGCATTTT
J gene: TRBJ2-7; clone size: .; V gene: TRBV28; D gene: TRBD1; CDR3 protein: CASSLPPGQGTYEQYF; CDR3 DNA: TGTGCCAGCAGTTTGCCCCCGGGACAGGGAACCTACGAGCAGTACTTC
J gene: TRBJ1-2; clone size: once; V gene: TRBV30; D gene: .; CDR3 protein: CAWNRGDPGYTF; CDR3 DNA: TGTGCCTGGAACCGGGGTGATCCTGGCTACACCTTC
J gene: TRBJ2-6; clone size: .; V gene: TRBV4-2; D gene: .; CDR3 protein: CASSQSRFPKTSNSGANVLTF; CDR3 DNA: TGTGCCAGCAGCCAAAGTCGGTTTCCCAAGACAAGCAACTCTGGGGCCAACGTCCTGACTTTC
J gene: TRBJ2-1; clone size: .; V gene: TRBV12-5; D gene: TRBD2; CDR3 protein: CASGLAASGWNEQFF; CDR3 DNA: TGTGCTAGTGGCCTTGCCGCTAGCGGGTGGAATGAGCAGTTCTTC